This paragraph reports one T cell receptor beta chain. The data were taken from a study of technical replicates of blood from a handful of donors. V was clipped by 0 bases and J by 5 bases, with 11 bases between them. The CDR3 runs to 14 residues. Looked up from germline, CDR1 is SGHDN and CDR2 is FVKESK. Repertoires were generated with immunoSEQ multiplex PCR, while TCRdb's copy carries only in-frame clones and drops some. The table has 84,000 or so clones, less than 95% seen once. The V and J genes are TRBV14 and TRBJ2-7; D is ambiguous. The receptor's source is a human donor in good health. Material for sequencing was T cells isolated from PBMCs. CDR3 nucleotide sequence: TGTGCCAGCAGCCAAGATTTAGTACCGGACGAGCAGTACTTC. Its protein is CASSQDLVPDEQYF. The full variable domain, completed using reference TRBV14 and TRBJ2-7, is EAGVTQFPSHSVIEKGQTVTLRCDPISGHDNLYWYRRVMGKEIKFLLHFVKESKQDESGMPNNRFLAERTGGTYSTLKVQPAELEDSGVYFCASSQDLVPDEQYFGPGTRLTVT.